These 15 T cell receptor beta chains were all obtained from the same sample, sequenced in a study of neurological immune-mediated disorders. The time point was: longitudinal time-point 2. TCRdb used MiXCR to reprocess the 5' RACE reads, holding one entry per CDR3 protein. The sample contains over 75,000 distinct CDR3 sequences, approximately 6% of which appear only once. Source material: PBMCs. Source of these receptors: a woman aged 60 to 75 with multiple sclerosis.

This clonotype occurred many times. The J gene is TRBJ2-1, the V gene TRBV4-2; 11 nucleotides match TRBD2. Germline CDR1 is LGHNA and CDR2 is YNFKEQ. The trim removed 0 bases at V and 7 bases at J, leaving 8 bases unmatched. This CDR3 has 17 amino acids. The CDR3 nucleotides read TGTGCCAGCAGCCAAGATCCGATAGCGGGGGGGCGGAATGAGCAGTTCTTC. The encoded protein is CASSQDPIAGGRNEQFF.

This clonotype occurred many times. The chain carries TRBV12-3 or TRBV12-4 and TRBJ2-7, with no clear D. The CDR3 has 11 amino acids. V lost 4 bases and J 2 bases, leaving 3 bases between the germline ends. CDR3 in amino acids: CASSYTYEQYF. As DNA, the CDR3 is TGTGCCAGCAGTTACACCTACGAGCAGTACTTC.

This clonotype was recorded at least ten times. This chain uses TRBV21-1 with TRBJ2-1; the DNA was not compared with TRBD1, the D call given in the table. TRBV21-1 represents a pseudogene. The CDR3 runs to 14 residues. In nucleotides, the CDR3 is TGTGCCAGCAGGGCAGGGGTTGGTCACAATGAGCAGTTCTTC. Protein: CASRAGVGHNEQFF.

This clonotype was detected ten times or more. The chain combines TRBV20-1 with TRBJ1-2; no clear D. The germline V gene encodes CDR1 DFQATT and CDR2 SNEGSKA (reference sequence). The V and J ends lost 0 bases and 7 bases respectively, with 3 bases between them. The length of the CDR3 is 10 residues. The CDR3 region is CSARDIGYTF. CDR3 coding DNA: TGCAGTGCTAGAGACATTGGCTACACCTTC.

This clonotype was recorded many times. The chain recombines TRBV3-1 with TRBJ1-3; the D is unclear. Trimming removed 1 base from V and 0 bases from J, with 7 bases in between. This CDR3 spans 15 amino acids. Germline lookup yields CDR1 LGHDT and CDR2 YNNKEL (reference sequence). The CDR3 spells CASSQVIYSGNTIYF. The CDR3 DNA follows: TGTGCCAGCAGCCAAGTTATTTACTCTGGAAACACCATATATTTT.

J is TRBJ2-2 and V is TRBV5-6; either TRBD1 or TRBD2 may fit D (6 bases each). The CDR3 runs 15 residues. Germline V gives CDR1 SGHDT, CDR2 YYEEEE. V was cut by 6 bases and J by 4 bases, with 16 bases left in between. The CDR3 spells CASIRGGRSTGELFF. For the CDR3, the DNA is TGTGCCAGCATCCGTGGGGGGCGAAGCACCGGGGAGCTGTTTTTT.

The sample holds many counts of this clonotype. The chain couples TRBV20-1 to TRBJ2-1; perhaps D is TRBD1 or TRBD2 (6 bases each). The CDR3 has 16 residues. The V and J ends lost 0 bases and 4 bases respectively, with 16 bases between them. Germline V gives CDR1 DFQATT, CDR2 SNEGSKA (reference sequence). CDR3 nucleotide sequence: TGCAGTGCTAGAGAGCCCCGAGGGGGGCTATACAATGAGCAGTTCTTC. Protein product: CSAREPRGGLYNEQFF.

This clonotype was observed at least ten times. The J gene is TRBJ2-3, the V gene TRBV28; 8 bases align to TRBD2. Germline values: CDR1 MDHEN, CDR2 SYDVKM. This CDR3 is built from 19 residues. With 3 bases clipped from V and 2 bases from J, the junction kept 16 bases outside the gene matches. The CDR3 nucleotides read TGTGCCAGCAGTTTTGCCCAAATGCGGGGGGCCGACCTCACAGATACGCAGTATTTT. It is translated as CASSFAQMRGADLTDTQYF.

This clonotype was recorded at least ten times. The rearrangement joins TRBV11-2 to TRBJ2-7; D may correspond to TRBD1 or TRBD2 (5 bases each). The length of the CDR3 is 15 residues. Per the germline V gene, CDR1 is SGHAT and CDR2 is FQNNGV. V gave up 7 bases and J gave up 3 bases, with 19 bases separating them. The CDR3 spells CASTQTGTAYYEQYF. CDR3 DNA sequence: TGTGCCAGCACCCAAACCGGGACCGCTTACTACGAGCAGTACTTC.

This clonotype was observed at least ten times. The DNA for the CDR3 is TGTGCCAGCAGTTTATGGGGGACCCAGTACTTC. It translates to CASSLWGTQYF. This chain links TRBV28 with TRBJ2-5; D gene ambiguous. V lost 0 bases and J lost 7, with 3 bases in between. CDR3 size: 11 residues. Per germline, CDR1 MDHEN and CDR2 SYDVKM. Together with reference TRBV28 and TRBJ2-5, the CDR3 gives the full variable domain: DVKVTQSSRYLVKRTGEKVFLECVQDMDHENMFWYRQDPGLGLRLIYFSYDVKMKEKGDIPEGYSVSREKKERFSLILESASTNQTSMYLCASSLWGTQYFGPGTRLLVL.

This sequence joins TRBV12-3 or TRBV12-4 and TRBJ2-7; 10 bases line up with TRBD2. This CDR3 is built from 15 residues. After removal of 6 bases from V and 2 bases from J, the junction contained 7 bases not matched to a gene. The CDR3 spells CASRASGGRTYEQYF. For the CDR3, the DNA is TGTGCCAGCAGGGCTAGCGGGGGCCGAACCTACGAGCAGTACTTC.

This clonotype was detected many times. The V and J genes are TRBV28 and TRBJ2-7, with 10 bases identical to TRBD1. This CDR3 contains 15 residues. Germline CDR1 is MDHEN and CDR2 is SYDVKM. The J segment lost 7 bases and the V segment lost 4 bases, leaving 10 bases of the junction unmatched. The CDR3 DNA sequence: TGTGCCAGCAGTTCGCCGGGACAGGGGTCCTTTGAGCAGTACTTC. It codes for CASSSPGQGSFEQYF.

This clonotype was recorded many times. The chain recombines TRBV29-1 with TRBJ2-2, with a possible D match to TRBD2 (6 bases). The V gene lost 7 bases and the J gene lost 4 bases, with 13 bases spanning the gap. The CDR3 is 13 residues long. Germline V gene lookup returns CDR1 SQVTM and CDR2 ANQGSEA. As DNA, the CDR3 is TGCAGCGCCGGGACTCGCGGCACCGGGGAGCTGTTTTTT. This gives the protein CSAGTRGTGELFF.

V gene TRBV28 combines with J gene TRBJ1-2; maybe TRBD1 (6 bases). Trimming shortened V by 7 bases and J by 8 bases, and 17 bases separated the two germline ends. Germline assignment: CDR1 MDHEN and CDR2 SYDVKM. This CDR3 contains 13 residues. Written as DNA, the CDR3 is TGTGCCAGCATCCTCCCCGGTAGGGGGGGCTACACCTTC. It codes for CASILPGRGGYTF.

This chain links TRBV7-9 with TRBJ2-7, with 13 bases lining up with TRBD2. Trimming took 5 bases from V and 2 from J; bases not matched to a gene: 3. Germline CDR1 and CDR2: SEHNR and FQNEAQ (reference sequence). CDR3 length: 15 amino acids. The CDR3 nucleotides read TGTGCCAGCAGCATTACTAGCGGGGGGGCCTACGAGCAGTACTTC. As protein: CASSITSGGAYEQYF.